This T cell receptor beta chain is drawn from a study of shared T cell receptors in the human thymus. V was cut by 0 bases and J by 5 bases, with 25 bases left in between. The CDR3 is made up of 19 amino acids. Germline V gene lookup returns CDR1 LGHNA and CDR2 YSLEER. Clones were sequenced by immunoSEQ multiplex PCR, and TCRdb holds only the in-frame ones, with some missing. The sample has some 720,000 clones; 88% are singletons. These data also featured in a second study, about human thymus T cells. That source adds: Surgeons resected thymus tissue during corrective heart surgery. Across thymic and blood repertoires, the usage of V and J genes appeared to be biased. Related studies found that unrelated individuals share highly overlapping thymic repertoires.

Sample: thymocytes. The sequence was collected from a boy less than two years old with a congenital heart defect. The genes are TRBV4-3 and TRBJ2-5; possibly TRBD1 for D (6 bases). CDR3 sequence: CASSQERLEGGWVWETQYF. In nucleotides, the CDR3 is TGCGCCAGCAGCCAAGAGAGGTTGGAAGGGGGTTGGGTCTGGGAGACCCAGTACTTC.